Listed here are 23 T cell receptor beta chains from one sample, sequenced in a study of T cell changes during pregnancy in multiple sclerosis. TCRdb's copy holds only in-frame clones and misses some; the assay was immunoSEQ multiplex PCR. The sample records about 45,000 clones, around nine tenths being singletons. The sequencing here drew on CD4+ T cells from peripheral blood mononuclear cells, taken before pregnancy. These receptors all come from a female donor with multiple sclerosis, enrolled in a pregnancy study.

The J gene is TRBJ1-1, the V gene TRBV6-5; TRBD1 agrees at 7 bases. CDR3 length equals 14 residues. Trimming cost V 4 bases and J 1 base; bases outside gene matches: 3. Germline lookup yields CDR1 MNHEY and CDR2 SVGAGI. The CDR3 protein is CASSSGQTNTEAFF. In DNA form, the CDR3 reads TGTGCCAGCAGTTCGGGACAGACGAACACTGAAGCTTTCTTT.

V and J are TRBV7-9 and TRBJ2-1; D is perhaps TRBD2 (7 bases). Trimming took off 4 bases at V and 7 bases at J, with 14 bases between the two ends. The CDR3 sequence is 14 residues long. The germline V gene encodes CDR1 SEHNR and CDR2 FQNEAQ (reference sequence). The CDR3 protein is CASSWGGAENEQFF. In DNA, the CDR3 is TGTGCCAGCAGCTGGGGGGGCGCGGAGAATGAGCAGTTCTTC.

V is TRBV6-5 and J is TRBJ2-4; possibly TRBD2 for D (5 bases). The CDR3 spans 16 residues. Per the germline V gene, CDR1 is MNHEY and CDR2 is SVGAGI. V was cut by 6 bases and J by 3 bases, with 18 bases left in between. The CDR3 sequence is CASSYGGAGGKNIQYF. CDR3 DNA sequence: TGTGCCAGCAGCTACGGCGGCGCAGGAGGCAAAAACATTCAGTACTTC.

The rearrangement links TRBV4-1 to TRBJ2-1, with 10 bases identical to TRBD2. This CDR3 has 18 amino acids. Germline V gene data show CDR1 as MGHRA and CDR2 as YSYEKL. With 4 bases clipped from V and 1 base from J, the junction kept 10 bases outside the gene matches. CDR3 amino acids: CASSPKSKLAGSYNEQFF. DNA of the CDR3: TGCGCCAGCAGCCCTAAATCCAAACTAGCGGGATCCTACAATGAGCAGTTCTTC.

The V gene is TRBV4-2, the J gene TRBJ2-2; weak D call: TRBD1 (6 bases). Trimming removed 6 bases at V and 2 bases at J, with 13 bases between. There are 15 residues in the CDR3. The germline V gene has CDR1 LGHNA and CDR2 YNFKEQ. The CDR3 DNA reads as TGTGCCAGCAGGAAACAGGGTTCTAACACCGGGGAGCTGTTTTTT. Its protein product is CASRKQGSNTGELFF.

This chain joins TRBV7-2 and TRBJ1-2; maybe TRBD1 (6 bases). CDR1 is SGHTA and CDR2 is FQGNSA in the germline V gene. The CDR3 length is 15 residues. V was trimmed by 4 bases and J by 7 bases, leaving 19 bases between them. The CDR3 DNA is TGTGCCAGCAGCTACCTATGGGGACACCCACTTGGCTACACCTTC. This gives the protein CASSYLWGHPLGYTF.

The V call is TRBV20-1, the J call TRBJ2-7; maybe TRBD1 (6 bases). The CDR3 runs 11 residues. Germline-derived CDR1 and CDR2 are DFQATT and SNEGSKA (reference sequence). The V gene lost 8 bases and the J gene lost 2 bases, with 10 bases spanning the gap. The CDR3 spells CSTQGTYEQYF. The CDR3 DNA reads TGCAGTACTCAGGGGACCTACGAGCAGTACTTC.

This chain uses TRBV6-1 with TRBJ2-7, with D uncertain. Germline V lookup: CDR1 MNHNS, CDR2 SASEGT. V lost 7 bases and J 2 bases, leaving 12 bases between the germline ends. The CDR3 loop spans 13 amino acids. The CDR3 region is CASTPGMTYEQYF. In DNA, the CDR3 is TGTGCCAGCACCCCAGGTATGACCTACGAGCAGTACTTC.

This chain connects TRBV7-9 to TRBJ1-1, with 11 positions matching TRBD1. Unmatched junction bases numbered 2, after V lost 3 bases and J lost 5 bases. The CDR3 sequence is 14 residues long. Germline CDR1 reads SEHNR; CDR2 reads FQNEAQ (reference sequence). The CDR3 DNA is TGTGCCAGCAGCTTGGGACAGGGGGAAACTGAAGCTTTCTTT. It is translated as CASSLGQGETEAFF.

V is TRBV15 and J is TRBJ1-3; 10 nucleotides line up with TRBD1. V shed 1 base and J 6 bases; nucleotides not matched to a gene: 6. The CDR3 is made up of 16 amino acids. The germline V gene encodes CDR1 LNHNV and CDR2 YYDKDF (reference sequence). The CDR3 bases are TGTGCCACCAGCAGAGTACCGGGACAGGGGTTAAACACCATATATTTT. Its protein is CATSRVPGQGLNTIYF.

The rearrangement links TRBV19 to TRBJ2-3; tentative D call: TRBD2 (5 bases). This CDR3 has 12 residues. V shed 5 bases and J shed 7 bases, with 10 bases lying between them. In germline, CDR1 is LNHDA, CDR2 SQIVND (reference sequence). CDR3 nucleotides: TGTGCCAGTAGTCCACGGGATCATACGCAGTATTTT. Protein product: CASSPRDHTQYF.

This rearrangement joins TRBV19 to TRBJ2-1, with D possibly TRBD1 on 6 matching bases. The length of the CDR3 is 14 residues. Germline V CDR1 and CDR2: LNHDA, SQIVND (reference sequence). Trimming took 5 bases from V and 1 from J, leaving 9 bases between them. The CDR3 loop reads CASSEGDSYNEQFF. For the CDR3, the DNA is TGTGCCAGTAGTGAGGGGGATTCCTACAATGAGCAGTTCTTC. Full variable domain (outside the CDR3, taken from reference TRBV19 and TRBJ2-1): DGGITQSPKYLFRKEGQNVTLSCEQNLNHDAMYWYRQDPGQGLRLIYYSQIVNDFQKGDIAEGYSVSREKKESFPLTVTSAQKNPTAFYLCASSEGDSYNEQFFGPGTRLTVL.

The chain carries TRBV29-1 and TRBJ2-5, with D possibly TRBD1 on 6 matching bases. Germline V CDR1 and CDR2: SQVTM, ANQGSEA. The length of the CDR3 is 12 residues. Trimming left V 8 bases short and J 5 bases short, with 15 bases between. CDR3 bases: TGCAGCTTTTGTCCAGGGGTCGAGACCCAGTACTTC. It codes for CSFCPGVETQYF.

The chain combines TRBV7-2 with TRBJ1-2, with no clear D. Trimming shortened V by 1 base and J by 8 bases, and 11 bases separated the two germline ends. Germline V gene lookup returns CDR1 SGHTA and CDR2 FQGNSA. This CDR3 has 13 residues. CDR3 in DNA: TGTGCCAGCAGCTTAGGGCAGGAAGGAGGCTACACCTTC. The encoded protein is CASSLGQEGGYTF.

The V call is TRBV4-2, the J call TRBJ1-1; 9 positions match TRBD1. The germline gives CDR1 LGHNA, CDR2 YNFKEQ. Trimming cost V 4 bases and J 3 bases; bases outside gene matches: 12. CDR3 length: 17 amino acids. CDR3 bases: TGTGCCAGCAGCCGCGCACTAACAGGGGGCGCGGACACTGAAGCTTTCTTT. Its protein product is CASSRALTGGADTEAFF.

V usage is TRBV19 and J usage is TRBJ2-7, with D perhaps matching TRBD1 (6 bases). CDR1 and CDR2 from the germline V gene are LNHDA and SQIVND (reference sequence). The CDR3 totals 14 residues. Trimming shortened V by 3 bases and J by 6 bases, and 15 bases separated the two germline ends. CDR3 region: CASSIGAGAPEQYF. In nucleotides, the CDR3 is TGTGCCAGTAGTATTGGGGCAGGGGCTCCCGAGCAGTACTTC.

This chain links TRBV19 with TRBJ2-1; the D gene is possibly TRBD1 (5 bases). In germline, CDR1 is LNHDA, CDR2 SQIVND (reference sequence). The CDR3 has 13 amino acids. Trimming pared 2 bases from V and 9 bases from J, leaving 11 bases between. In nucleotides, the CDR3 is TGTGCCAGTAGTATATTTAGGGGCGTTGAGCAGTTCTTC. Translated: CASSIFRGVEQFF.

The chain joins TRBV6-5 to TRBJ1-1; D possibly corresponds to TRBD1 (5 bases). Deletions cut 4 bases from V and 4 bases from J, with 19 bases between. Germline CDR1 is MNHEY and CDR2 is SVGAGI. The CDR3 sequence is 16 residues long. In nucleotides, the CDR3 is TGTGCCAGCAGTTCCCTTCGGTTGGGGCTTCCCACTGAAGCTTTCTTT. Translating gives CASSSLRLGLPTEAFF.

The V call is TRBV29-1, the J call TRBJ2-5; the match to TRBD1 covers 9 bases. The germline CDR1 and CDR2 sequences are SQVTM and ANQGSEA. CDR3 length equals 12 residues. V was pared by 7 bases and J by 4 bases, with 4 bases of the junction left unmatched. CDR3 coding DNA: TGCAGCGCTATGGACAGGGGAGAGACCCAGTACTTC. Protein product: CSAMDRGETQYF.

This clone was detected a few times. J is TRBJ1-6 and V is TRBV4-1; D is unclear. CDR3 length equals 15 residues. Germline-derived CDR1 and CDR2 are MGHRA and YSYEKL. V was shortened by 0 bases and J by 11 bases, with 14 bases between the two germline ends. This CDR3 is CASSQDGGYSAPLHF. The CDR3 nucleotides are TGCGCCAGCAGCCAAGATGGAGGTTATTCGGCACCCCTCCACTTT.

The chain combines TRBV7-7 with TRBJ2-1; 9 nucleotides agree with TRBD2. Germline V gives CDR1 SSHAT, CDR2 FNYEAQ (reference sequence). J lost 10 bases, V lost 2 bases, and 6 bases had no gene match. This CDR3 contains 14 residues. Here the CDR3 reads CASSLQAGGLEQFF. The CDR3 DNA follows: TGTGCCAGCAGCTTACAAGCGGGAGGCCTCGAGCAGTTCTTC.

The chain couples TRBV6-5 to TRBJ2-5, with 7 bases lining up with TRBD2. The CDR3 runs to 16 residues. Trimming cost V 0 bases and J 0 bases; bases outside gene matches: 4. Germline CDR1 is MNHEY and CDR2 is SVGAGI. The CDR3 reads CASSYSAGTYQETQYF. The DNA for the CDR3 is TGTGCCAGCAGTTACTCAGCGGGGACGTACCAAGAGACCCAGTACTTC.

V is TRBV6-1 and J is TRBJ2-1, with TRBD1 matching over 8 bases. The CDR3 consists of 15 residues. Looked up from germline, CDR1 is MNHNS and CDR2 is SASEGT. V shed 1 base and J 4 bases; nucleotides not matched to a gene: 3. The CDR3 sequence is CASSEGTGSYNEQFF. The DNA of the CDR3 is TGTGCCAGCAGTGAAGGGACAGGGTCATACAATGAGCAGTTCTTC.